This T cell receptor (beta chain) derives from a study of blood T cell repertoires in COVID-19. Across the study: Acute and convalescent COVID-19 specimens originated in the United States, Italy and Spain. PBMCs, B-cell-depleted T cells, or T cells were the source of the cDNA or gDNA that made up the material.

Trimming removed 1 base from V and 6 bases from J, with 10 bases in between. Germline loops: CDR1 SGHRS, CDR2 YFSETQ. The CDR3 length is 14 residues. Per the study methods: Cell counts per sample came from amplifying reference gene primers. Some clones are missing from TCRdb's copy, which holds only in-frame ones; the method was immunoSEQ multiplex PCR. V, J and clone size are those of that table, while D and trimming were read from the DNA. Found here are around 140,000 clones, around 88% of them singletons; the top ten hold about 4.1%. Followed longitudinally, the Seattle patients had been enrolled during active infection.

The chain uses TRBV5-1 and TRBJ2-2; D not certain. Source material: peripheral blood. The clonotype originates from a man aged 55 to 70 with COVID-19, enrolled during active disease. The CDR3 nucleotides are TGCGCCAGCAGCTTGATGCAGGTCGCCGGGGAGCTGTTTTTT. It encodes CASSLMQVAGELFF.